The clone carrying this TCR beta chain was counted at least ten times. TCRdb re-derived calls from the 5' RACE reads in MiXCR, one entry per CDR3 protein. The table has over 50,000 distinct CDR3 sequences, 8.5% to 9.5% seen once. The sample originates from a study of early T cells in non-severe SARS-CoV-2 infection. Germline V gene sequence: CDR1 MNHNY, CDR2 SVGAGI (reference sequence). This CDR3 comprises 15 residues. Trimming left V 0 bases short and J 6 bases short, with 14 bases between. The origin of this receptor is an adult who was a healthcare worker with PCR-confirmed SARS-CoV-2 infection or an uninfected control (not recorded which). The genes are TRBV6-6 and TRBJ2-5; D possibly corresponds to TRBD1 (6 bases). Sequenced material: whole blood. The CDR3 spells CASSYSGRGSKTQYF. The CDR3 bases are TGTGCCAGCAGTTACTCGGGCAGGGGCTCGAAGACCCAGTACTTC.